These 9 T cell receptor beta chains came from one sample sequenced in a study of T cell responses to AZD1222 COVID-19 vaccine. This table comes from immunoSEQ multiplex PCR, and its TCRdb copy is limited to in-frame clones, with some not included. The sample lists about 160,000 clones; 85% to 90% were seen once. Here the sequenced sample was peripheral blood, taken on day 0 of AZD1222 vaccination. Receptor source: an adult in good health.

J is TRBJ1-5 and V is TRBV5-1; no clear D. The CDR3 is 17 residues long. Per germline, CDR1 SGHRS and CDR2 YFSETQ. Trimming shortened V by 4 bases and J by 6 bases, and 23 bases separated the two germline ends. The CDR3 here is CASSGWAENDYVQPQHF. Here the CDR3 DNA reads TGCGCCAGCAGCGGCTGGGCCGAGAATGATTACGTTCAGCCCCAGCATTTT.

This clone occurred once. CDR3 region: CASSPTSGGPTGGELFF. CDR3 coding DNA: TGTGCCAGCAGCCCCACTAGCGGGGGGCCGACCGGCGGGGAGCTGTTTTTT. The rearrangement uses TRBV7-3 and TRBJ2-2; 12 bases fit TRBD2. With V trimmed by 5 bases and J by 7 bases, 11 bases remained unmatched. Germline values: CDR1 SGHTA, CDR2 FQGTGA. The CDR3 spans 17 residues.

The chain couples TRBV5-1 to TRBJ2-3; tentatively, D is TRBD1 (6 bases). Trimming left V 0 bases short and J 2 bases short, with 10 bases between. Germline-derived CDR1 and CDR2 are SGHRS and YFSETQ. This CDR3 is built from 15 residues. The CDR3 DNA sequence: TGCGCCAGCAGCTTGGAACAGGGACACACAGATACGCAGTATTTT. It yields the protein CASSLEQGHTDTQYF.

The chain combines TRBV4-2 with TRBJ1-4, with D tentatively TRBD1 (5 bases). Germline lookup yields CDR1 LGHNA and CDR2 YNFKEQ. The CDR3 has 16 amino acids. Trimming shortened V by 1 base and J by 7 bases, and 16 bases separated the two germline ends. The CDR3 sequence: CASSQGDRGLGEKLFF. The CDR3 bases are TGTGCCAGCAGCCAAGGGGACCGGGGTCTGGGTGAAAAACTGTTTTTT.

The gene calls are TRBV9 and TRBJ1-1; TRBD1 might be the D (5 bases). Looked up from germline, CDR1 is SGDLS and CDR2 is YYNGEE. The V gene lost 0 bases and the J gene lost 4 bases, with 10 bases spanning the gap. The CDR3 runs 14 residues. In nucleotides, the CDR3 is TGTGCCAGCAGCGTAGGGGACCCTAGCACTGAAGCTTTCTTT. Translation: CASSVGDPSTEAFF.

The rearrangement uses TRBV19 and TRBJ2-7; 9 nucleotides align to TRBD1. There are 11 residues in the CDR3. Germline CDR1 LNHDA, CDR2 SQIVND (reference sequence). Losses at the gene ends were 8 bases for V and 5 bases for J; bases not matched to a gene: 1. The CDR3 nucleotides are TGTGCCAGTGGACAGGGGAACGAGCAGTACTTC. As protein: CASGQGNEQYF.

Only one count was recorded for this clone. The chain carries TRBV19 and TRBJ1-1; 8 nucleotides agree with TRBD1. Germline-derived CDR1 and CDR2 are LNHDA and SQIVND (reference sequence). V dropped 5 bases and J dropped 4; count of bases not matched to a gene: 9. The CDR3 has 15 amino acids. As DNA, the CDR3 is TGTGCCAGTAGTCCCTATCAGGGGGCCGGCACTGAAGCTTTCTTT. Protein product: CASSPYQGAGTEAFF.

For the CDR3, the DNA is TGTGCCAGCAGTTACACGGCCAGGGGCGGCTATGGCTACACCTTC. It translates to CASSYTARGGYGYTF. The chain is built from TRBV6-5 and TRBJ1-2, with a tentative D call TRBD1 (6 bases). CDR3 length: 15 amino acids. V lost 2 bases and J lost 4, with 14 bases in between. Germline V gene sequence: CDR1 MNHEY, CDR2 SVGAGI.

The chain couples TRBV27 to TRBJ1-5; D may be TRBD1 (5 bases). V lost 5 bases and J lost 0, with 14 bases in between. The CDR3 has 16 amino acids. Germline V lookup: CDR1 MNHEY, CDR2 SMNVEV (reference sequence). This chain's CDR3 is CASSISGADSNQPQHF. For the CDR3, the DNA is TGTGCCAGCAGTATCTCCGGGGCCGATAGCAATCAGCCCCAGCATTTT.